The subject of this entry is one T cell receptor (beta chain). J gave up 0 bases and V 5 bases, and 9 bases lay outside the gene matches. CDR3 length equals 16 residues. Germline values: CDR1 LNHDA, CDR2 SQIVND (reference sequence). This specimen belongs to a study of cytomegalovirus exposure and HLA in healthy donors. Unrecorded immune exposures were likely, despite nominal health at sampling. A multiplex PCR was run with 60 Vbeta primers and 13 Jbeta primers. Some clones are missing from TCRdb's copy, which holds only in-frame ones; the method was immunoSEQ multiplex PCR. Among about 98,000 clones, around 80% were seen once, and the ten largest hold roughly 1.5%.

The clonotype was recovered from a man aged 40-55 years in good health and CMV-seronegative. Sequenced: PBMCs. The chain links TRBV19 to TRBJ2-7; TRBD1 aligns across 8 bases. DNA for the CDR3: TGTGCCAGTAGTTTTGACCGTGACAGGGGCTCCTACGAGCAGTACTTC. Its translation is CASSFDRDRGSYEQYF.